Sequencing of this T cell receptor (beta chain) was carried out in a study of vaccination effects on CD4 cells after COVID-19. As for the study in general: Around 2.2 million PBMC per well received about 9.6 IU/ml IL-2 and 8 to 10 ug/ml peptides in culture. Study-wide results and caveats: No early post-infection timepoints were available in the study, which also included few convalescent patients.

The CDR3 sequence is 10 residues long. V dropped 5 bases and J dropped 3 bases, with 5 bases sitting between them. Per germline, CDR1 DFQATT and CDR2 SNEGSKA (reference sequence). Sequencing used immunoSEQ multiplex PCR; TCRdb keeps in-frame clones, though not all of them. Among 40,000 to 55,000 clones listed, approximately 74% were seen once. Concerning this clone itself: Its antigen is undetermined.

Culture lasted under 13 days before CD4+ T cell isolation. The person was diagnosed with PCR-confirmed SARS-CoV-2 infection between March and December 2020. This clonotype was obtained from a human donor who had a prior SARS-CoV-2 infection. The sample was CD4+ T cells from PBMCs cultured without peptide, taken before COVID-19 vaccination. This chain links TRBV20-1 with TRBJ2-7; D is ambiguous. CDR3 DNA sequence: TGCAGTGCTGGGGACTACGAGCAGTACTTC. It codes for CSAGDYEQYF.